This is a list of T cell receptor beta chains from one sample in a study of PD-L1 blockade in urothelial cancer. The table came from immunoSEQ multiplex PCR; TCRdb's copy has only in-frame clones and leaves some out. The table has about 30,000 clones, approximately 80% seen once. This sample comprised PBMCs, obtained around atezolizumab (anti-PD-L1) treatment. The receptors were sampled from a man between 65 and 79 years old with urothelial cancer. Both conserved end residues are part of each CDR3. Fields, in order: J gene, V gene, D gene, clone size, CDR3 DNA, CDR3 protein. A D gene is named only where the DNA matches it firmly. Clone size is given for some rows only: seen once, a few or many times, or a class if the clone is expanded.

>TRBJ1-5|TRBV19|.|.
TGTGCCAGTAGAACGGGTCGGCAGCTCAATCAGCCCCAGCATTTT
CASRTGRQLNQPQHF
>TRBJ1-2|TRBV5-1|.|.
TGCGCCAGCAGCTTGGCTGGGGGCGACTATGGCTACACCTTC
CASSLAGGDYGYTF
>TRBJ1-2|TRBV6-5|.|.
TGTGCCAGCAGTTCCGATGGGGGGAGATATGGCTACACCTTC
CASSSDGGRYGYTF
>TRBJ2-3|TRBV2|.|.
TGTGCCAGCAGTGGGGAGTTCACAGATACGCAGTATTTT
CASSGEFTDTQYF
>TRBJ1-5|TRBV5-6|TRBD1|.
TGTGCCAGCAGCCTTCACGGGACAGGCAATCAGCCCCAGCATTTT
CASSLHGTGNQPQHF
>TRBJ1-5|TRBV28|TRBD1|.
TGTGCCAGCAGTTTACTTCGACAGGGGGTTAAGGGCAATCAGCCCCAGCATTTT
CASSLLRQGVKGNQPQHF
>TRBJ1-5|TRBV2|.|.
TGTGCCAGCAGCGGCGGGACGGATAGCAATCAGCCCCAGCATTTT
CASSGGTDSNQPQHF
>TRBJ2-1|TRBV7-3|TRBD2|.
TGTGCCAGCAGCGCTAGAACTAGCGGGAGGGACAATGAGCAGTTCTTC
CASSARTSGRDNEQFF
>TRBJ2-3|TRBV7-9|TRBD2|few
TGTGCCAGCAGCAGAACTAGCGGGGGGGCAGATACGCAGTATTTT
CASSRTSGGADTQYF
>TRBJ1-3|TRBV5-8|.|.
TGTGCCAGCAGATACCGAGGTGGAAACACCATATATTTT
CASRYRGGNTIYF
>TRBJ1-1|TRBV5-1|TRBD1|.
TGCGCCAGCAGCCCATCCGGACAGGGCTCTGAAGCTTTCTTT
CASSPSGQGSEAFF
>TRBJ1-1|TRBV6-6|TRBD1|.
TGTGCCAGCAGTCCGGACAGGGAGGTATCTTTCTTT
CASSPDREVSFF
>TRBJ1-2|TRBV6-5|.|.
TGTGCCAGCAGTTACGCGGGCAGTAACTATGGCTACACCTTC
CASSYAGSNYGYTF
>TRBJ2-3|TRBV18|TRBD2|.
TGTGCCAGCTCACCACCGACTAGCGGGTACACAGATACGCAGTATTTT
CASSPPTSGYTDTQYF
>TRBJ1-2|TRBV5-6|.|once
TGTGCCAGCAGCTTGGGGGCACGGAACTATGGCTACACCTTC
CASSLGARNYGYTF
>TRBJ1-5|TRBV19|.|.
TGTGCCAGTAGTAGTACAGGAGCTAGCAATCAGCCCCAGCATTTT
CASSSTGASNQPQHF
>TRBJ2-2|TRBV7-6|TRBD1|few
TGTGCCAGCAGCCCGTCGGACAGGAGATCCGACCAGAACACCGGGGAGCTGTTTTTT
CASSPSDRRSDQNTGELFF
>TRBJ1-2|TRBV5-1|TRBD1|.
TGCGCCAGCAGCACACAGGGACAGACCTATGGCTACACCTTC
CASSTQGQTYGYTF
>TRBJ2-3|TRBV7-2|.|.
TGTGCCAGCAGCTTAGACTCCACGCGAGGGAGAAGGGTTTCGCAGTATTTT
CASSLDSTRGRRVSQYF
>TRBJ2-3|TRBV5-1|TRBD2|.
TGCGCCAGCAGGCGGGGGATTAGCACAGATACGCAGTATTTT
CASRRGISTDTQYF
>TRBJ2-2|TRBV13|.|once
TGTGCCAGCAGACCCCTCGATCAGGGGAAGGCCGGGGAGCTGTTTTTT
CASRPLDQGKAGELFF
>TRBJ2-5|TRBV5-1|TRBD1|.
TGCGCCAGCAGCTTGGGACAGGGGCCCCTCATCCAAGAGACCCAGTACTTC
CASSLGQGPLIQETQYF
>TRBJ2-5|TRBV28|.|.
TGTGCCAGCAGATTCGACAGTGGTCAAGAGACCCAGTACTTC
CASRFDSGQETQYF
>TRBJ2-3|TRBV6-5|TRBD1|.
TGTGCCAGCGGCAGACAGGGTCTCAACACAGATACGCAGTATTTT
CASGRQGLNTDTQYF
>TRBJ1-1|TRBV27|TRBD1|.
TGTGCCAGCAGTCCGTTAGACAGGGTCGCTGAAGCTTTCTTT
CASSPLDRVAEAFF
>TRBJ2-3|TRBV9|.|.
TGTGCCAGCAGCGTAGAGGCCGCTGGGGGGTCGCAGTATTTT
CASSVEAAGGSQYF
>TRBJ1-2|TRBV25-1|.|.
TGTGCCAGCAGTGAATCTCCCCTCGGGGGCTATGGCTACACCTTC
CASSESPLGGYGYTF
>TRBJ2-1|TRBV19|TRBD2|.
TGTGCCAGTAGTATCGGGCCCAGTAGCGGGGGTTACAATGAGCAGTTCTTC
CASSIGPSSGGYNEQFF
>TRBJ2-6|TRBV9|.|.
TGTGCCAGCAGCCTTACAGGCTCTGGGGCCAACGTCCTGACTTTC
CASSLTGSGANVLTF
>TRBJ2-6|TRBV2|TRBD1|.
TGTGCCAGCAGGCCTGGGGGGACAGGCTCTGGGGCCAACGTCCTGACTTTC
CASRPGGTGSGANVLTF
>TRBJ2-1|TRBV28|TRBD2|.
TGTGCCAGCAGTTCCAACAGGAGGGAGCGGGGCACCTACAATGAGCAGTTCTTC
CASSSNRRERGTYNEQFF
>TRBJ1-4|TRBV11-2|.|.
TGTGCCAGCAGCTTATTACAGGGTAGGGATGAAAAACTGTTTTTT
CASSLLQGRDEKLFF